The 8 T cell receptor beta chains presented below share a single source sample, sequenced in a study of T-cell reconstitution after alpha-beta-depleted transplantation in children. A TCRbeta library incorporating unique molecular identifiers was prepared. TCRdb reprocessed the PCR reads via MiXCR and lists one record per CDR3 protein. This table holds about 510,000 distinct CDR3 sequences, about an eighth found once. The input for sequencing was PBMCs, mostly from graft donor cells, taken 180 days after TCRalphabeta/CD19-depleted stem cell transplant. These receptor sequences come from a female patient aged 2-9 years who had a stem cell transplant for aplastic anemia, so the T cells may come from the graft donor.

The chain uses TRBV4-3 and TRBJ1-6; D gene unclear. Per germline, CDR1 LGHNA and CDR2 YSLEER. This CDR3 is built from 15 residues. V gave up 7 bases and J gave up 9 bases, with 19 bases separating them. CDR3 loop: CASTPDYPGCSPLHF. In nucleotides, the CDR3 is TGCGCCAGCACACCGGACTACCCGGGATGTTCACCCCTCCACTTT.

This clonotype was observed many times. The chain combines TRBV4-1 with TRBJ2-4; TRBD2 matches at 10 bases. Germline CDR1 reads MGHRA; CDR2 reads YSYEKL. The CDR3 covers 21 residues. Trimming took 4 bases from V and 1 from J; bases not matched to a gene: 19. The CDR3 loop reads CASSPYSGRAAARLAKNIQYF. The CDR3 DNA sequence: TGCGCCAGCAGCCCGTACAGCGGGAGGGCCGCGGCTAGGCTGGCCAAAAACATTCAGTACTTC.

This clonotype turned up a few times. J is TRBJ2-6 and V is TRBV6-1; the D gene is possibly TRBD2 (5 bases). Germline-derived CDR1 and CDR2 are MNHNS and SASEGT. The CDR3 is 15 residues long. V was pared by 5 bases and J by 3 bases, with 11 bases between. CDR3 DNA sequence: TGTGCCAGCAGTCCTAAAACTAGTGGGGCCAACGTCCTGACTTTC. Its translation is CASSPKTSGANVLTF.

The chain combines TRBV3-1 with TRBJ2-1; TRBD2 matches 10 bases. Germline trimming cut 0 bases from V and 4 bases from J; bases unmatched to any gene: 6. Germline lookup yields CDR1 LGHDT and CDR2 YNNKEL (reference sequence). The CDR3 has 17 amino acids. DNA for the CDR3: TGTGCCAGCAGCCAAGATATTGGACTAGCGGTATACAATGAGCAGTTCTTC. Encoded protein: CASSQDIGLAVYNEQFF.

J is TRBJ2-1 and V is TRBV2; 10 bases line up with TRBD2. V was pared by 7 bases and J by 10 bases, with 16 bases of the junction left unmatched. Germline CDR1 reads SNHLY; CDR2 reads FYNNEI. CDR3 length equals 16 residues. The CDR3: CASTSRLASGSIEQFF. Here the CDR3 DNA reads TGTGCCAGCACCTCCCGACTGGCTAGCGGGAGCATCGAGCAGTTCTTC.

This clonotype was observed at least ten times. This chain joins TRBV15 and TRBJ2-3, with D unresolved. The V and J ends lost 1 base and 2 bases respectively, with 13 bases between them. Germline V gene sequence: CDR1 LNHNV, CDR2 YYDKDF (reference sequence). The CDR3 covers 16 residues. CDR3 residues: CATSRGWAALTDTQYF. As DNA, the CDR3 is TGTGCCACCAGCAGAGGCTGGGCAGCCCTCACAGATACGCAGTATTTT.

This clonotype was picked up a small number of times. The chain links TRBV4-3 to TRBJ2-6; D might be TRBD1 (6 bases). Germline CDR1 LGHNA, CDR2 YSLEER. V was trimmed by 4 bases and J by 2 bases, leaving 15 bases between them. This CDR3 contains 17 residues. The DNA of the CDR3 is TGCGCCAGCAGCCGATATTTTACAGGGACTGGGGCCAACGTCCTGACTTTC. Translated: CASSRYFTGTGANVLTF.

This clonotype was counted ten times or more. The J gene is TRBJ2-2, the V gene TRBV27; TRBD2 matches 13 bases. V lost 7 bases and J lost 6; bases outside the gene matches: 5. Germline CDR1 reads MNHEY; CDR2 reads SMNVEV (reference sequence). This CDR3 has 15 residues. The CDR3, as DNA: TGTGCCAGCACTCGGACTAGCGGGAGATCCGGGGAGCTGTTTTTT. It specifies CASTRTSGRSGELFF.